This paragraph reports one T cell receptor (beta chain). Amplification used 60 Vbeta primers and 13 Jbeta primers. Assay used: immunoSEQ multiplex PCR; TCRdb lists only in-frame clones, some missing. The sample consists of roughly 99,000 clones, roughly 83% of them appearing once. These data belong to a study of cytomegalovirus exposure and HLA in healthy donors. Per the germline V gene, CDR1 is MRHNA and CDR2 is SNTAGT. V gave up 0 bases and J gave up 11 bases, with 10 bases separating them. The CDR3 has 12 residues. This chain connects TRBV6-4 to TRBJ1-2; D call uncertain. The receptor's source is a male donor in good health and CMV-seropositive. Sequenced sample: PBMCs. The CDR3 bases are TGTGCCAGCAGTGACTCGAGGGCGTTGTACACCTTC. This gives the protein CASSDSRALYTF.